The 21 T cell receptor beta chains in this list originate from one sample, sequenced in a study of regulatory T cells in long-lasting Graves disease. With iRepertoire HTBI primers and Arm-PCR of CDR3 regions, TCR beta libraries were built. TCRdb re-called the multiplex PCR reads with MiXCR, one entry per CDR3 protein. The repertoire has under 800,000 distinct CDR3 sequences, roughly 15% of them found once; the top ten carry roughly 18%. The time point denotes: newly diagnosed GD, antithyroid drugs for less than 3 months. RNA from PBMCs was the source of the TCR library. The same data also contributed to another study, on T cells in Graves' hyperthyroidism and ophthalmopathy.

The sample consisted of peripheral blood mononuclear cells (PBMCs), taken at new diagnosis, from a patient treated with antithyroid drugs. Source of these receptors: a woman under 40 with Graves disease.

This clonotype showed up many times. The V call is TRBV19, the J call TRBJ1-1; 7 bases agree with TRBD1. Germline-derived CDR1 and CDR2 are LNHDA and SQIVND (reference sequence). Trimming took 7 bases from V and 11 from J; bases not matched to a gene: 4. The CDR3 loop spans 10 amino acids. As DNA, the CDR3 is TGTGCCAGTATCGACAGGGCCGCTTTCTTT. Translation gives CASIDRAAFF.

The chain has TRBV18 and TRBJ2-3; TRBD2 agrees at 7 bases. The CDR3 consists of 16 residues. V shed 2 bases, J shed 4 bases, and the junction held 9 bases outside the gene matches. Germline assignment: CDR1 KGHSH and CDR2 LQKENI. CDR3 region: CASSPVSRSGADTQYF. The CDR3 DNA reads as TGTGCCAGCTCACCAGTGAGCAGGAGCGGGGCAGATACGCAGTATTTT. Based on the CDR3 plus reference TRBV18 and TRBJ2-3, the full variable domain is NAGVMQNPRHLVRRRGQEARLRCSPMKGHSHVYWYRQLPEEGLKFMVYLQKENIIDESGMPKERFSAEFPKEGPSILRIQQVVRGDSAAYFCASSPVSRSGADTQYFGPGTRLTVL.

This clonotype was recorded at least ten times. The junction and the germline gene differ at one end; a read error may be behind it. The CDR3: CASSLGTSQETQYF. The DNA for the CDR3 is TGTGCCAGCAGCTTGGGGACATCTCAAGAGACCCAGTACTTC. The genes are TRBV5-1 and TRBJ2-5; a weak D match, TRBD1 (6 bases). CDR1 and CDR2 (germline): SGHRS, YFSETQ. This CDR3 region has 14 residues.

Ten or more counts support this clonotype. The CDR3 DNA reads TGTGCCAGCTCACCCGGGCAGGGAGGAAGGAGGGCTGAAGCTTTCTTT. Amino acid sequence: CASSPGQGGRRAEAFF. The genes are TRBV18 and TRBJ1-1; D perhaps matches TRBD1 (5 bases). With 3 bases removed from V and 6 bases from J, the gap between germline ends came to 20 bases. Germline V gene lookup returns CDR1 KGHSH and CDR2 LQKENI. This CDR3 is 16 amino acids long.

The chain employs TRBV7-9 and TRBJ2-5; 12 nucleotides line up with TRBD2. V lost 5 bases to trimming and J lost 6 bases; unmatched junction nucleotides: 7. The CDR3 consists of 15 residues. Per the germline V gene, CDR1 is SEHNR and CDR2 is FQNEAQ (reference sequence). CDR3 amino acids: CASSPSGRAIQTQYF. CDR3 in DNA: TGTGCCAGCAGCCCTAGCGGGAGGGCCATTCAGACCCAGTACTTC.

This clonotype was found many times. V usage is TRBV11-1 and J usage is TRBJ1-1; D call uncertain. This CDR3 spans 13 amino acids. Per germline, CDR1 SGHAT and CDR2 FQDESV (reference sequence). The germline V and J ends were trimmed by 5 bases and 3 bases, with 10 bases remaining between them. As DNA, the CDR3 is TGTGCCAGCAGCCCGTGGGGAGACACTGAAGCTTTCTTT. Its protein is CASSPWGDTEAFF.

This sequence joins TRBV12-3 or TRBV12-4 and TRBJ2-2; 10 nucleotides agree with TRBD2. The CDR3 extends over 17 amino acids. Trimming at V came to 7 bases and at J to 1 base, leaving 9 bases not matched to a gene. CDR3 coding DNA: TGTGCCAGCACCGACAGGACTAGCGGTCGGAACACCGGGGAGCTGTTTTTT. Translation: CASTDRTSGRNTGELFF.

The chain couples TRBV27 to TRBJ1-4; the D is unclear. The CDR3 loop spans 14 amino acids. Germline V gives CDR1 MNHEY, CDR2 SMNVEV (reference sequence). V shed 5 bases and J shed 10 bases, with 17 bases lying between them. The CDR3 sequence is CASSASVTSGKLFF. The CDR3 coding sequence is TGTGCCAGCAGTGCTTCAGTGACCTCGGGAAAACTGTTTTTT.

This clonotype appeared a few times. This sequence joins TRBV18 and TRBJ2-7, with 7 bases aligning to TRBD1. The junction had 1 base not matched to a gene; V was cut back by 5 bases and J by 3 bases. CDR1 is KGHSH, CDR2 LQKENI, per germline. The CDR3 is made up of 12 amino acids. In nucleotides, the CDR3 is TGTGCCAGCTCAGGGACAGACTACGAGCAGTACTTC. This encodes CASSGTDYEQYF.

This clonotype was seen repeatedly, ten times or more. The chain combines TRBV28 with TRBJ2-7; D not certain. Germline CDR1 is MDHEN and CDR2 is SYDVKM. This CDR3 has 17 amino acids. Trimming removed 4 bases at V and 1 base at J, with 20 bases between. This CDR3 reads CASSSSLSGGDSYEQYF. Here the CDR3 DNA reads TGTGCCAGCAGTTCCTCGTTGTCTGGCGGAGATTCCTACGAGCAGTACTTC.

This clonotype was found a few times. The chain combines TRBV28 with TRBJ2-1, with 8 positions matching TRBD2. The CDR3 has 18 amino acids. Germline CDR1 reads MDHEN; CDR2 reads SYDVKM. V lost 8 bases and J lost 3; bases outside the gene matches: 18. CDR3 sequence: CASWKRNLAGFFYNEQFF. In DNA, the CDR3 is TGTGCCAGCTGGAAGCGCAACTTAGCGGGGTTCTTCTACAATGAGCAGTTCTTC.

This clonotype was found many times. This chain connects TRBV5-1 to TRBJ2-7; 9 bases map to TRBD1. Trimming cost V 4 bases and J 5 bases; bases outside gene matches: 7. The CDR3 contains 14 residues. Germline CDR1 and CDR2: SGHRS and YFSETQ. The CDR3 reads CASSLRTGVDEQYF. CDR3 nucleotide sequence: TGCGCCAGCAGCCTACGGACAGGGGTCGACGAGCAGTACTTC.

The V call is TRBV28, the J call TRBJ2-1, with unresolved D. Germline loops: CDR1 MDHEN, CDR2 SYDVKM. The V end lost 5 bases, the J end lost 5 bases, and 13 bases lay between the germline ends. The CDR3 consists of 14 residues. Here the CDR3 DNA reads TGTGCCAGCAGTGTGTTCAGGTTACACAATGAGCAGTTCTTC. As protein: CASSVFRLHNEQFF.

This clonotype has more than one count but fewer than ten. CDR3 region: CASSLKGQETQYF. CDR3 sequence (DNA): TGCGCCAGCAGCCTGAAGGGACAAGAGACCCAGTACTTC. The gene calls are TRBV5-1 and TRBJ2-5; D unresolved. Looked up from germline, CDR1 is SGHRS and CDR2 is YFSETQ. The CDR3 extends over 13 amino acids. Trimming took 4 bases from V and 2 from J, leaving 9 bases between them.

This clonotype was detected only a few times. The J gene is TRBJ2-3, the V gene TRBV5-1, with TRBD2 matching over 15 bases. V shed 4 bases, J shed 0 bases, and the junction held 3 bases outside the gene matches. The CDR3 contains 17 residues. Germline V gene data show CDR1 as SGHRS and CDR2 as YFSETQ. As DNA, the CDR3 is TGCGCCAGCAGCATCGGGACTAGCGGGAGGAGCACAGATACGCAGTATTTT. It translates to CASSIGTSGRSTDTQYF.

This clonotype was counted many times. J is TRBJ2-5 and V is TRBV7-2; unclear D gene. Germline loops: CDR1 SGHTA, CDR2 FQGNSA. The CDR3 is 13 residues long. Trimming cost V 3 bases and J 1 base, with 6 bases left between them. This chain's CDR3 is CASSFGFQETQYF. Written as DNA, the CDR3 is TGTGCCAGCAGCTTCGGTTTCCAAGAGACCCAGTACTTC.

The chain links TRBV6-9 to TRBJ2-7; 10 bases are a match to TRBD2. Germline V gene data show CDR1 as MNHGY and CDR2 as SVAAGI. Trimming took 4 bases from V and 2 from J; bases not matched to a gene: 5. The CDR3 spans 15 residues. The chain's CDR3 is CASSSRTSGTYEQYF. The CDR3, as DNA: TGTGCCAGCAGTTCCCGGACTAGCGGAACCTACGAGCAGTACTTC.

The chain recombines TRBV10-1 with TRBJ1-1, with unresolved D. The CDR3 runs to 19 residues. Germline loops: CDR1 WNHNN, CDR2 SYGVQD (reference sequence). Trimming took off 2 bases at V and 3 bases at J, with 25 bases between the two ends. CDR3 sequence (DNA): TGCGCCAGCAGTGAGCAATGGTTAGATAATCGGCCGGGCGACACTGAAGCTTTCTTT. Translated: CASSEQWLDNRPGDTEAFF.

This clonotype showed up many times. The chain couples TRBV7-9 to TRBJ2-1; 8 bases align to TRBD2. This CDR3 has 16 amino acids. V lost 5 bases and J lost 8; bases outside the gene matches: 14. CDR1 is SEHNR and CDR2 is FQNEAQ in the germline V gene (reference sequence). DNA for the CDR3: TGTGCCAGCAGCCCCAGGATACTAGCGGTTTCGGATGAGCAGTTCTTC. It yields the protein CASSPRILAVSDEQFF. The entire variable domain, with the rest obtained from reference TRBV7-9 and TRBJ2-1, is as follows: DTGVSQNPRHKITKRGQNVTFRCDPISEHNRLYWYRQTLGQGPEFLTYFQNEAQLEKSRLLSDRFSAERPKGSFSTLEIQRTEQGDSAMYLCASSPRILAVSDEQFFGPGTRLTVL.

J is TRBJ1-1 and V is TRBV30; D remains ambiguous. The V end lost 2 bases, the J end lost 11 bases, and 15 bases lay between the germline ends. Per germline, CDR1 GTSNPN and CDR2 SVGIG (reference sequence). The length of the CDR3 is 12 residues. As DNA, the CDR3 is TGTGCCTGGAGTAGAGAGGGTGGAGGGGCTTTCTTT. It yields the protein CAWSREGGGAFF.

The chain couples TRBV19 to TRBJ2-2, with TRBD1 identical over 8 bases. Germline-derived CDR1 and CDR2 are LNHDA and SQIVND (reference sequence). This CDR3 spans 14 amino acids. The V gene end was trimmed by 6 bases and the J gene end by 4 bases; junction bases not matched to a gene: 4. This chain's CDR3 is CASREDRGTGELFF. The CDR3 nucleotides read TGTGCCAGTAGAGAAGACAGGGGCACCGGGGAGCTGTTTTTT.